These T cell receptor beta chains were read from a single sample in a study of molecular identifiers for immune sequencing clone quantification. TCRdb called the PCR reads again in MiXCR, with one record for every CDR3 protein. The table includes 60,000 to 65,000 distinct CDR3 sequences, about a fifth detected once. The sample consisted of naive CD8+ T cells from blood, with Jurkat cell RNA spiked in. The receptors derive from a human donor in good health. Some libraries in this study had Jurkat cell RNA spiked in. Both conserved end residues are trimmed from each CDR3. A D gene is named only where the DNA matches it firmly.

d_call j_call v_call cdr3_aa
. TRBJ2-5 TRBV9 ASSGDQETQY
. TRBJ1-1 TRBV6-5 ASSYSERAGTEAF
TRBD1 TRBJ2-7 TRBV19 ASSWAGQGYEQY
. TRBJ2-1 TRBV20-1 SASPVGRYNEQF
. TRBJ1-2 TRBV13 ASSLISSRGEYGYT
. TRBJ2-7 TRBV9 ASSSIGNHEQY
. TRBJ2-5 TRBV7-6 ASSSTPSETQY
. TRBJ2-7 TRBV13 ASSPGNYEQY
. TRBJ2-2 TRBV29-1 SVVWLAPYTGELF
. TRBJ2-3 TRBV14 ASSQTPADTQY
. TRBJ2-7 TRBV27 ASRGDYYEQY
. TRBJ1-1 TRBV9 ASSTRTAAVETEAF
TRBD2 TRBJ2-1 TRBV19 ASSIGLAGPNEQF
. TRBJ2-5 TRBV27 ASKRSPATQETQY
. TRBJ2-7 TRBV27 ASSLGLEQY
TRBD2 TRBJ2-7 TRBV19 ASSIIAGGNEQY
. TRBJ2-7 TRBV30 AWSVSPGLEQY
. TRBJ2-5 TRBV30 AWRPDTGVETQY
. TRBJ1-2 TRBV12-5 ASGIGGSYGYT
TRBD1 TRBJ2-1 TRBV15 ATSRDQGAMEDNEQF
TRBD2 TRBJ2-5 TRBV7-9 ASSYGGLAYQETQY
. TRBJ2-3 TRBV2 AIKSLDTQY
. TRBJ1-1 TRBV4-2 ASSQDSRVYTEAF
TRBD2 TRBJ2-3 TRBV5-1 ASSLVGRASTDTQY
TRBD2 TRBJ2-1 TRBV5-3 ASSPPGGSLNEQF
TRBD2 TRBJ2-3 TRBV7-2 ASSFLTSGNQMGDTQY
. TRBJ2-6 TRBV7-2 ASSLFGSGANVLT
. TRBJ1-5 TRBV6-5 AISDLGQPQH
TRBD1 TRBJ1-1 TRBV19 ASSIVDTGGTEAF
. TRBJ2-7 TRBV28 ASSLLPGRPNSYERY
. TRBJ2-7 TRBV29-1 SVELTGSYEQY
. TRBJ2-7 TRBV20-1 SARDLRWSNKIYEQY
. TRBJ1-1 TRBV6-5 ASRPTGNTEAF
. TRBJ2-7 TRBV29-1 SVEGTAQTSYEQY
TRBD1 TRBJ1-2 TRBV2 ASRGQFYGYT
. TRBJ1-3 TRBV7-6 ASSLAAISGNTIY
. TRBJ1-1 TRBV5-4 ASSFRGGSTEAF
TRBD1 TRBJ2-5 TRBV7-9 ASSPWTGGLGEAQY
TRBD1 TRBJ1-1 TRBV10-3 AIRRDSMNTEAF
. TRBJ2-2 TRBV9 ASSVLVAPGELF
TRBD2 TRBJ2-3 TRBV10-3 AISEGLAGEITDTQY
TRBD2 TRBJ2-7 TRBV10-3 ATLAEHSYEQY
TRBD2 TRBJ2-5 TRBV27 ASRGLGQETQY
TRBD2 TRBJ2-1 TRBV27 ASSLSGTNNEQF
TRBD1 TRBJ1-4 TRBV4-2 ASSQGTELFGTNEKLF
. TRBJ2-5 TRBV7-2 ASSLLLDNQETQY
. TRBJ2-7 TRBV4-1 ASSPDTNTISYEQY
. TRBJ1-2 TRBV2 ASRRQNYGYT
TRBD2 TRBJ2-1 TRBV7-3 ASSKDIAGVSNHEQF
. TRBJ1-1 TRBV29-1 SVDWGSEAF
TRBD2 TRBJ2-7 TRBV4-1 ASSQELAGAGEQY
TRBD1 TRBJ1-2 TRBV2 ARGAGGKDGYT